These T cell receptor beta chains were read from a single sample in a study of monozygotic twins with inflammatory bowel disease. After re-calling the 5' RACE reads, TCRdb lists one entry per CDR3 protein, DNA absent. The sample totals about 450,000 distinct CDR3 sequences. Sequencing was carried out using blood. The origin of the receptors is a human donor with ulcerative colitis or Crohn's disease, or a healthy co-twin of an affected twin (not recorded which). Each CDR3 is given with its conserved first and last residue.

>TRBJ2-5|TRBV5-1|15
CASSLGNPIQETQYF
>TRBJ1-1|TRBV5-4|13
CASSSTGGTEAFF
>TRBJ2-3|TRBV7-2|16
CASSLGRGGPRDTQYF
>TRBJ2-5|TRBV7-2|13
CASSLRGTETQYF
>TRBJ2-1|TRBV11-1|17
CASSQTSGSVSYNEQFF
>TRBJ2-5|TRBV29-1|14
CSALLAGNLETQYF
>TRBJ2-3|TRBV7-2|14
CASSRGQVTDTQYF
>TRBJ1-1|TRBV12-3/TRBV12-4|16
CASSINTGGMNTEAFF
>TRBJ1-1|TRBV27|18
CASSFRLPSGGRRAEAFF
>TRBJ2-3|TRBV28|16
CASSFLGSTPTDTQYF
>TRBJ2-2|TRBV3-1|15
CASSQGRGNTGELFF
>TRBJ1-4|TRBV19|14
CASSRQILGEKLFF
>TRBJ2-1|TRBV5-4|16
CASSRGRGTSYNEQFF